Presented here are 23 T cell receptor beta chains from one specimen sequenced in a study of shared clonotypes between healthy human individuals. Measured with immunoSEQ multiplex PCR; TCRdb has only the in-frame clones, and not every one. The sample lists over a million clones, around 82% occurring once. Sequencing used memory CD4+ T cells from PBMCs. Subset reported: CD45RA-negative fraction. The receptors shown here come from a man younger than 35 in good health. Some clones in this sample may be carry-over from other donors' samples.

The J gene is TRBJ2-3, the V gene TRBV7-9, with 11 positions matching TRBD2. The CDR3 spans 16 residues. Germline assignment: CDR1 SEHNR and CDR2 FQNEAQ (reference sequence). V dropped 5 bases and J dropped 4; count of bases not matched to a gene: 8. CDR3 nucleotide sequence: TGTGCCAGCAGCCAGCCTACTAGCGGGAGTCCAGATACGCAGTATTTT. Its translation is CASSQPTSGSPDTQYF.

The chain carries TRBV7-9 and TRBJ2-3; TRBD2 might be the D (5 bases). The V gene lost 1 base and the J gene lost 2 bases, with 13 bases spanning the gap. The CDR3 extends over 16 amino acids. Per germline, CDR1 SEHNR and CDR2 FQNEAQ (reference sequence). CDR3 in amino acids: CASSLGSEVLTDTQYF. The CDR3 nucleotides are TGTGCCAGCAGCTTAGGGTCGGAGGTCCTCACAGATACGCAGTATTTT. Full variable domain (outside the CDR3, taken from reference TRBV7-9 and TRBJ2-3): DTGVSQNPRHKITKRGQNVTFRCDPISEHNRLYWYRQTLGQGPEFLTYFQNEAQLEKSRLLSDRFSAERPKGSFSTLEIQRTEQGDSAMYLCASSLGSEVLTDTQYFGPGTRLTVL.

The J gene is TRBJ2-3, the V gene TRBV5-4, with a tentative D call TRBD2 (5 bases). The V gene lost 3 bases and the J gene lost 2 bases, with 19 bases spanning the gap. The CDR3 contains 17 residues. The germline CDR1 and CDR2 sequences are SGHNT and YYREEE (reference sequence). The CDR3 loop reads CASSSTGRGELTDTQYF. CDR3 sequence (DNA): TGTGCCAGCAGCTCTACGGGGAGAGGAGAGCTCACAGATACGCAGTATTTT.

In this sample, this clone turned up a few times. The rearrangement uses TRBV5-1 and TRBJ1-2; tentative D call: TRBD1 (6 bases). This CDR3 has 14 amino acids. Trimming took 1 base from V and 8 from J, leaving 15 bases between them. Per germline, CDR1 SGHRS and CDR2 YFSETQ. The CDR3 region is CASSLLQGSRGYTF. In DNA form, the CDR3 reads TGCGCCAGCAGCTTGTTACAGGGATCAAGAGGCTACACCTTC.

The chain uses TRBV27 and TRBJ1-5; 8 bases match TRBD1. After removal of 5 bases from V and 0 bases from J, the junction contained 9 bases not matched to a gene. Per germline, CDR1 MNHEY and CDR2 SMNVEV (reference sequence). The CDR3 length is 17 residues. Written as DNA, the CDR3 is TGTGCCAGCAGTCCCTATTTGGACAGGGATAGCAATCAGCCCCAGCATTTT. This sequence encodes CASSPYLDRDSNQPQHF.

This chain connects TRBV5-6 to TRBJ2-5; 9 positions agree with TRBD1. Germline assignment: CDR1 SGHDT and CDR2 YYEEEE. CDR3 length: 15 residues. V shed 5 bases and J 4 bases; nucleotides not matched to a gene: 9. The CDR3 DNA reads TGTGCCAGCAGGCCAACAGGGGGCGGATTAGAGACCCAGTACTTC. Protein sequence: CASRPTGGGLETQYF.

This chain connects TRBV5-1 to TRBJ2-7; TRBD1 matches at 11 bases. This CDR3 region has 17 residues. V lost 3 bases and J lost 2; bases outside the gene matches: 10. Germline assignment: CDR1 SGHRS and CDR2 YFSETQ. For the CDR3, the DNA is TGCGCCAGCAGCTCGCAGAATCCGGGACAGGGGGCCTACGAGCAGTACTTC. This encodes CASSSQNPGQGAYEQYF.

This chain connects TRBV2 to TRBJ2-3; no reliable D call. V shed 6 bases and J shed 2 bases, with 12 bases lying between them. CDR1 and CDR2 (germline): SNHLY, FYNNEI. There are 14 residues in the CDR3. CDR3 nucleotide sequence: TGTGCCAGCAGCCACCAGCAACCCACAGATACGCAGTATTTT. Encoded protein: CASSHQQPTDTQYF.

J is TRBJ2-1 and V is TRBV5-1; a weak D match, TRBD2 (6 bases). Germline CDR1 SGHRS, CDR2 YFSETQ. V shed 0 bases and J shed 9 bases, with 13 bases lying between them. The CDR3 totals 14 residues. CDR3: CASSLEPGRGEQFF. The DNA of the CDR3 is TGCGCCAGCAGCTTGGAGCCGGGGCGGGGTGAGCAGTTCTTC.

The V gene is TRBV6-1, the J gene TRBJ2-1, with D uncertain. In germline, CDR1 is MNHNS, CDR2 SASEGT. The CDR3 totals 16 residues. V was pared by 4 bases and J by 9 bases, with 22 bases between. In nucleotides, the CDR3 is TGTGCCAGCAGTGGGCTGGAGACCAGGCCCATTGGTGAGCAGTTCTTC. Amino acid sequence: CASSGLETRPIGEQFF.

This clone appeared once. This chain links TRBV7-2 with TRBJ2-7, with TRBD1 as a possible D gene (5 bases). V dropped 5 bases and J dropped 4 bases, with 9 bases sitting between them. In germline, CDR1 is SGHTA, CDR2 FQGNSA. The CDR3 is 12 residues long. CDR3 DNA sequence: TGTGCCAGCAGCACCCAGGGATACGAGCAGTACTTC. Encoded protein: CASSTQGYEQYF.

This clone appeared once. The genes are TRBV5-1 and TRBJ2-1, with D perhaps being TRBD1 or TRBD2 (5 bases each). Between the trimmed V and J ends, which lost 2 bases and 6 bases, there was a span of 15 bases. CDR1 and CDR2 (germline): SGHRS, YFSETQ. CDR3 length: 15 amino acids. The CDR3 coding sequence is TGCGCCAGCAGCTTAGGGGCTAGCATTGGCAATGAGCAGTTCTTC. Translated, it gives CASSLGASIGNEQFF.

The chain recombines TRBV10-3 with TRBJ2-2; no reliable D call. The CDR3 length is 14 residues. The germline V gene has CDR1 ENHRY and CDR2 SYGVKD. V was trimmed by 6 bases and J by 3 bases, leaving 11 bases between them. The CDR3 nucleotides read TGTGCCATCAGGAAAGACCCAGACACCGGGGAGCTGTTTTTT. Translating it yields CAIRKDPDTGELFF.

This sequence joins TRBV7-2 and TRBJ2-7, with 10 bases that match TRBD1. The germline CDR1 and CDR2 sequences are SGHTA and FQGNSA. This CDR3 has 16 residues. The V and J ends lost 1 base and 1 base, in that order; junction bases with no gene match: 4. The CDR3 nucleotides read TGTGCCAGCAGCTTAGTTTGGGACAGGGGATCCTACGAGCAGTACTTC. Translation gives CASSLVWDRGSYEQYF.

This clone has only a few counts. CDR3 DNA: TGTGCCAGCTCACTCCATGGGCCGGGCACTGAAGCTTTCTTT. This sequence encodes CASSLHGPGTEAFF. The chain joins TRBV18 to TRBJ1-1; D gene ambiguous. Germline V CDR1 and CDR2: KGHSH, LQKENI. The ends were cut back, 4 bases at V and 4 bases at J, with 13 bases in the middle. This CDR3 has 14 amino acids.

The gene calls are TRBV5-6 and TRBJ2-1, with TRBD1 as a possible D gene (6 bases). Looked up from germline, CDR1 is SGHDT and CDR2 is YYEEEE. The CDR3 spans 13 residues. V lost 0 bases and J lost 10, with 11 bases in between. The CDR3 is CASSLGWGTEQFF. The CDR3, as DNA: TGTGCCAGCAGCTTGGGTTGGGGGACAGAGCAGTTCTTC.

The genes are TRBV5-4 and TRBJ1-1; D gene uncertain. The germline V and J ends were trimmed by 2 bases and 1 base, with 6 bases remaining between them. Germline loops: CDR1 SGHNT, CDR2 YYREEE (reference sequence). CDR3 length: 13 residues. The CDR3: CASSFDKNTEAFF. The CDR3 DNA is TGTGCCAGCAGCTTCGACAAGAACACTGAAGCTTTCTTT.

CDR3 in DNA: TGTGCCAGCAGTATTTCGGGCAGTCGGAACTATGGCTACACCTTC. Translating it yields CASSISGSRNYGYTF. The chain joins TRBV27 to TRBJ1-2; D ambiguous. The germline V gene encodes CDR1 MNHEY and CDR2 SMNVEV (reference sequence). Deletions cut 5 bases from V and 2 bases from J, with 15 bases between. The CDR3 sequence is 15 residues long.

The chain couples TRBV7-9 to TRBJ2-3; D perhaps matches TRBD1 (6 bases). Per the germline V gene, CDR1 is SEHNR and CDR2 is FQNEAQ (reference sequence). The CDR3 has 14 residues. V was trimmed by 3 bases and J by 9 bases, leaving 16 bases between them. The CDR3 sequence: CASSFSQGGETQYF. CDR3 sequence (DNA): TGTGCCAGCAGCTTTTCACAGGGTGGAGAGACGCAGTATTTT.

The CDR3 protein is CATSRRQGSNQPQHF. For the CDR3, the DNA is TGTGCCACCAGTAGAAGACAGGGGAGCAATCAGCCCCAGCATTTT. The chain combines TRBV15 with TRBJ1-5; 8 nucleotides match TRBD1. The CDR3 is 15 amino acids. V lost 6 bases to trimming and J lost 1 base; unmatched junction nucleotides: 5. CDR1 and CDR2 (germline): LNHNV, YYDKDF (reference sequence). The full variable domain, completed using reference TRBV15 and TRBJ1-5, is DAMVIQNPRYQVTQFGKPVTLSCSQTLNHNVMYWYQQKSSQAPKLLFHYYDKDFNNEADTPDNFQSRRPNTSFCFLDIRSPGLGDTAMYLCATSRRQGSNQPQHFGDGTRLSIL.

The CDR3 region is CASSQEEQSYNEQFF. DNA for the CDR3: TGCGCCAGCAGCCAAGAGGAGCAGAGCTACAATGAGCAGTTCTTC. This chain joins TRBV4-3 and TRBJ2-1; D is undetermined. The CDR3 is made up of 15 amino acids. The germline V and J ends were trimmed by 0 bases and 3 bases, with 9 bases remaining between them. Germline V lookup: CDR1 LGHNA, CDR2 YSLEER.

The V call is TRBV5-4, the J call TRBJ1-2, with unresolved D. The V gene lost 1 base and the J gene lost 0 bases, with 10 bases spanning the gap. Germline assignment: CDR1 SGHNT and CDR2 YYREEE (reference sequence). The CDR3 consists of 15 residues. The CDR3 sequence is CASSLRQASNYGYTF. CDR3 DNA: TGTGCCAGCAGCTTGAGGCAGGCTTCTAACTATGGCTACACCTTC.

The V and J genes are TRBV4-3 and TRBJ2-7; TRBD1 might be the D (5 bases). Trimming shortened V by 0 bases and J by 13 bases, and 16 bases separated the two germline ends. The CDR3 has 13 residues. Germline V gene lookup returns CDR1 LGHNA and CDR2 YSLEER. The CDR3 protein is CASSQEVAAGLYF. The CDR3 DNA is TGCGCCAGCAGCCAAGAAGTCGCGGCAGGGCTTTACTTC.